The 30 T cell receptor beta chains reported below all come from one sample, sequenced in a study of T cell responses to AZD1222 COVID-19 vaccine. Profiled with immunoSEQ multiplex PCR; TCRdb holds only in-frame clones, not every one. This table holds approximately 140,000 clones, 92% found once. The sequencing used peripheral blood, collected 28 days after the second AZD1222 dose. These receptors were obtained from an adult who received the AZD1222 COVID-19 vaccine.

This chain links TRBV18 with TRBJ1-1; the match to TRBD1 covers 8 bases. The trim removed 2 bases at V and 4 bases at J, leaving 6 bases unmatched. CDR3 length: 15 residues. Germline V gives CDR1 KGHSH, CDR2 LQKENI. Here the CDR3 reads CASSPGQGLPTEAFF. CDR3 bases: TGTGCCAGCTCACCAGGACAGGGATTGCCCACTGAAGCTTTCTTT.

J is TRBJ2-2 and V is TRBV7-6; 10 bases line up with TRBD1. The V gene end was trimmed by 3 bases and the J gene end by 7 bases; junction bases not matched to a gene: 5. The CDR3 totals 15 residues. Per the germline V gene, CDR1 is SGHVS and CDR2 is FNYEAQ. In DNA, the CDR3 is TGTGCCAGCAGCTTTAGACAGGGGGCCGGCGGGGAGCTGTTTTTT. Its translation: CASSFRQGAGGELFF.

The chain employs TRBV7-9 and TRBJ2-7, with unresolved D. Trimming cost V 2 bases and J 0 bases, with 11 bases left between them. CDR3 length: 15 residues. Germline lookup yields CDR1 SEHNR and CDR2 FQNEAQ (reference sequence). The CDR3 loop is CASSLSDGTSYEQYF. The CDR3 region has the DNA TGTGCCAGCAGCTTATCGGACGGCACCTCCTACGAGCAGTACTTC.

The V gene is TRBV28, the J gene TRBJ2-1; D not certain. V was pared by 7 bases and J by 4 bases, with 11 bases between. The CDR3 runs to 13 residues. The V gene's germline CDR1 is MDHEN and CDR2 SYDVKM. The CDR3 DNA reads as TGTGCCAGCAATGGCGTGATATACAATGAGCAGTTCTTC. Protein sequence: CASNGVIYNEQFF. The variable domain in full, with the rest retrieved from reference TRBV28 and TRBJ2-1, is DVKVTQSSRYLVKRTGEKVFLECVQDMDHENMFWYRQDPGLGLRLIYFSYDVKMKEKGDIPEGYSVSREKKERFSLILESASTNQTSMYLCASNGVIYNEQFFGPGTRLTVL.

The chain recombines TRBV4-1 with TRBJ2-7; 7 bases agree with TRBD1. This CDR3 comprises 14 residues. Germline V CDR1 and CDR2: MGHRA, YSYEKL. The trim removed 1 base at V and 3 bases at J, leaving 3 bases unmatched. CDR3 amino acids: CASSQVDRNYEQYF. For the CDR3, the DNA is TGCGCCAGCAGCCAAGTGGACAGGAACTACGAGCAGTACTTC.

The chain recombines TRBV29-1 with TRBJ2-1; TRBD1 agrees at 9 bases. The germline gives CDR1 SQVTM, CDR2 ANQGSEA. The CDR3 has 16 residues. Trimming removed 0 bases from V and 3 bases from J; junction bases left unmatched: 6. CDR3 sequence: CSVEDRRQGVYNEQFF. Written as DNA, the CDR3 is TGCAGCGTTGAAGATCGAAGACAGGGGGTCTACAATGAGCAGTTCTTC.

This chain joins TRBV29-1 and TRBJ1-2, with unresolved D. With 3 bases removed from V and 8 bases from J, the gap between germline ends came to 4 bases. The CDR3 has 9 amino acids. Germline V CDR1 and CDR2: SQVTM, ANQGSEA. The CDR3 DNA reads as TGCAGCGTTGAGGAGGGCTACACCTTC. Protein product: CSVEEGYTF.

There are a few counts of this clone. J is TRBJ1-6 and V is TRBV28; no reliable D call. Trimming took off 4 bases at V and 0 bases at J, with 7 bases between the two ends. In germline, CDR1 is MDHEN, CDR2 SYDVKM. This CDR3 has 15 amino acids. This CDR3 is CASSWATSYNSPLHF. The CDR3 bases are TGTGCCAGCAGTTGGGCCACCTCCTATAATTCACCCCTCCACTTT.

This chain connects TRBV28 to TRBJ1-2, with D unclear. Germline V gene data show CDR1 as MDHEN and CDR2 as SYDVKM. Trimming removed 2 bases at V and 7 bases at J, with 17 bases between. CDR3 size: 15 residues. The CDR3 DNA reads TGTGCCAGCAGTTTAATTGGGGTAGAAAGGTCTGGCTACACCTTC. Translating it yields CASSLIGVERSGYTF.

The rearrangement links TRBV7-6 to TRBJ2-1; the D gene is possibly TRBD2 (6 bases). V lost 5 bases and J 7 bases, leaving 21 bases between the germline ends. Germline CDR1 and CDR2: SGHVS and FNYEAQ. The CDR3 has 16 residues. The CDR3 DNA is TGTGCCAGCAGCCGCGCAGGAGGGACCGTACAGAATGAGCAGTTCTTC. Amino acids: CASSRAGGTVQNEQFF.

The CDR3 bases are TGTGCCAGCAGCCGTCAAACCGGGACGGGAAACTATGGCTACACCTTC. This sequence encodes CASSRQTGTGNYGYTF. The chain recombines TRBV7-2 with TRBJ1-2; TRBD1 is a possible D gene (5 bases). Germline loops: CDR1 SGHTA, CDR2 FQGNSA. With 5 bases removed from V and 2 bases from J, the gap between germline ends came to 18 bases. This CDR3 is built from 16 residues.

V usage is TRBV7-9 and J usage is TRBJ1-5, with TRBD1 identical over 7 bases. Germline V CDR1 and CDR2: SEHNR, FQNEAQ (reference sequence). V shed 0 bases, J shed 5 bases, and the junction held 1 base outside the gene matches. The CDR3 spans 14 residues. Here the CDR3 DNA reads TGTGCCAGCAGCTTAGCAGGGGGCGATCAGCCCCAGCATTTT. It specifies CASSLAGGDQPQHF.

The chain couples TRBV5-1 to TRBJ1-1; D is unclear. V lost 4 bases, J lost 0 bases, and 19 bases lay in between. In germline, CDR1 is SGHRS, CDR2 YFSETQ. The CDR3 totals 17 residues. CDR3 region: CASSPGWGTVMNTEAFF. CDR3 nucleotide sequence: TGCGCCAGCAGCCCCGGCTGGGGAACCGTCATGAACACTGAAGCTTTCTTT.

The CDR3 DNA sequence: TGTGCCAGCAAAATACAGGGGGCATCGGAGACCCAGTACTTC. This translates into CASKIQGASETQYF. This chain links TRBV13 with TRBJ2-5; 9 nucleotides line up with TRBD1. Germline V gives CDR1 PRHDT, CDR2 FYEKMQ (reference sequence). V dropped 7 bases and J dropped 5; count of bases not matched to a gene: 8. There are 14 residues in the CDR3.

The rearrangement joins TRBV6-5 to TRBJ1-1; D is unclear. The CDR3 has 14 amino acids. Germline CDR1 MNHEY, CDR2 SVGAGI. The V end was cut by 7 bases, the J end by 6 bases, with 18 bases between. CDR3 in amino acids: CASTSVVGSPEAFF. CDR3 nucleotide sequence: TGTGCCAGCACCTCGGTGGTGGGGAGCCCTGAAGCTTTCTTT.

The chain employs TRBV9 and TRBJ2-1; 7 nucleotides agree with TRBD1. The trim removed 0 bases at V and 9 bases at J, leaving 15 bases unmatched. In germline, CDR1 is SGDLS, CDR2 YYNGEE. The CDR3 covers 17 residues. The CDR3 DNA reads as TGTGCCAGCAGCGTAGGTAGCCCCCTCGAGGCAGGGGGTGAGCAGTTCTTC. It codes for CASSVGSPLEAGGEQFF.

This clone has just one count. The chain has TRBV7-9 and TRBJ1-2; D call uncertain. Trimming shortened V by 3 bases and J by 4 bases, and 12 bases separated the two germline ends. This CDR3 region has 14 residues. From germline, CDR1 is SEHNR and CDR2 FQNEAQ (reference sequence). CDR3: CASSFNEPVYGYTF. The CDR3 nucleotides are TGTGCCAGCAGCTTTAATGAGCCGGTCTATGGCTACACCTTC.

The chain employs TRBV6-5 and TRBJ1-1; tentatively, D is TRBD1 (5 bases). This CDR3 has 15 amino acids. V lost 3 bases to trimming and J lost 5 bases, with 16 bases between them. Germline CDR1 reads MNHEY; CDR2 reads SVGAGI. Here the CDR3 reads CASSYVDGGGTEAFF. CDR3 DNA sequence: TGTGCCAGCAGTTATGTTGATGGGGGAGGGACTGAAGCTTTCTTT.

The genes are TRBV11-3 and TRBJ2-1; tentatively, D is TRBD1 or TRBD2 (5 bases each). Germline lookup yields CDR1 SGHNT and CDR2 YENEEA. The CDR3 is 13 residues long. Trimming cost V 8 bases and J 2 bases, with 10 bases left between them. DNA for the CDR3: TGTGCCAGCGCACGGGGCCCCTACAATGAGCAGTTCTTC. It codes for CASARGPYNEQFF. Full variable domain (rest looked up from reference TRBV11-3 and TRBJ2-1): EAGVVQSPRYKIIEKKQPVAFWCNPISGHNTLYWYLQNLGQGPELLIRYENEEAVDDSQLPKDRFSAERLKGVDSTLKIQPAELGDSAVYLCASARGPYNEQFFGPGTRLTVL.

The sample holds one count of this clone. The chain has TRBV10-3 and TRBJ1-1, with D possibly being TRBD1 (6 bases). Looked up from germline, CDR1 is ENHRY and CDR2 is SYGVKD. The CDR3 extends over 15 amino acids. The ends were cut back, 6 bases at V and 8 bases at J, with 22 bases in the middle. CDR3 amino acids: CAISQTEGGAEEAFF. The CDR3 DNA follows: TGTGCCATCAGCCAAACAGAGGGGGGAGCGGAAGAAGCTTTCTTT.

The chain uses TRBV24-1 and TRBJ2-1; D possibly corresponds to TRBD1 (5 bases). V lost 2 bases to trimming and J lost 0 bases, with 7 bases between them. The CDR3 runs to 15 residues. Germline values: CDR1 KGHDR, CDR2 SFDVKD. In DNA form, the CDR3 reads TGTGCCACCAGTGATTACAGGAGCTCCTACAATGAGCAGTTCTTC. Protein: CATSDYRSSYNEQFF.

The V and J genes are TRBV29-1 and TRBJ2-1; 9 nucleotides agree with TRBD2. From germline, CDR1 is SQVTM and CDR2 ANQGSEA. The V gene end was trimmed by 7 bases and the J gene end by 4 bases; junction bases not matched to a gene: 11. The CDR3 length is 15 residues. The CDR3 protein is CSAASPLAGYNEQFF. CDR3 DNA sequence: TGCAGCGCAGCTTCCCCGCTAGCGGGATACAATGAGCAGTTCTTC.

The J gene is TRBJ2-5, the V gene TRBV6-5; no definite D call. V was clipped by 5 bases and J by 4 bases, with 14 bases between them. This CDR3 has 14 residues. Germline V gene sequence: CDR1 MNHEY, CDR2 SVGAGI. This chain's CDR3 is CASSPTRVRETQYF. In DNA, the CDR3 is TGTGCCAGCAGTCCGACAAGGGTACGAGAGACCCAGTACTTC.

This chain uses TRBV7-2 with TRBJ1-5, with a weak D call TRBD1 (5 bases). Germline lookup yields CDR1 SGHTA and CDR2 FQGNSA. Trimming stripped 5 bases from V and 5 bases from J, with 19 bases between. The CDR3 loop spans 16 amino acids. For the CDR3, the DNA is TGTGCCAGCAGCACCCGGGGGAAAGTAGGTGATCAGCCCCAGCATTTT. It codes for CASSTRGKVGDQPQHF. Using reference TRBV7-2 and TRBJ1-5 for the parts outside the CDR3, the full variable domain is GAGVSQSPSNKVTEKGKDVELRCDPISGHTALYWYRQSLGQGLEFLIYFQGNSAPDKSGLPSDRFSAERTGGSVSTLTIQRTQQEDSAVYLCASSTRGKVGDQPQHFGDGTRLSIL.

This clone has a handful of counts. This chain links TRBV12-2 with TRBJ1-2. TRBV12-2 is assigned pseudogene status. The CDR3 totals 17 residues. The DNA of the CDR3 is TGTGCAAGTCGCTCTCAAAAGTTGTTCTCTCCCCAATATGGCTACACCTTC. Protein: CASRSQKLFSPQYGYTF.

The V call is TRBV6-2 or TRBV6-3, the J call TRBJ1-2; D perhaps matches TRBD1 (6 bases). V was shortened by 3 bases and J by 8 bases, with 13 bases between the two germline ends. The CDR3 totals 13 residues. Germline V CDR1 and CDR2: MNHEY, SVGEGT. The CDR3: CASSYTGGDGYTF. Written as DNA, the CDR3 is TGTGCCAGCAGTTATACGGGGGGCGACGGCTACACCTTC.

This clone was picked up one time. Here the CDR3 DNA reads TGTGCCAGCAGCATCCACCTAGCGTCCTTTGGTGATGAGCAGTTCTTC. This sequence encodes CASSIHLASFGDEQFF. The V call is TRBV3-1 (or the pseudogene TRBV3-2), the J call TRBJ2-1; D perhaps matches TRBD2 (6 bases). V lost 5 bases to trimming and J lost 8 bases, with 22 bases between them. Germline V gives CDR1 LGHDT, CDR2 YNNKEL (reference sequence). The CDR3 is made up of 16 amino acids.

J is TRBJ2-3 and V is TRBV29-1, with 7 positions matching TRBD2. CDR1 and CDR2 from the germline V gene are SQVTM and ANQGSEA. Germline trimming cut 6 bases from V and 4 bases from J; bases unmatched to any gene: 10. The length of the CDR3 is 14 residues. The CDR3 is CSVVLTSDADTQYF. The CDR3 DNA follows: TGCAGCGTAGTACTAACTAGCGACGCAGATACGCAGTATTTT.

The rearrangement links TRBV7-3 to TRBJ2-2, with 7 bases fitting TRBD1. CDR1 and CDR2 from the germline V gene are SGHTA and FQGTGA. After removal of 0 bases from V and 4 bases from J, the junction contained 2 bases not matched to a gene. This CDR3 has 15 residues. CDR3 coding DNA: TGTGCCAGCAGCTTAACAGGGGGCACCACCGGGGAGCTGTTTTTT. Protein product: CASSLTGGTTGELFF.

This clone has a single count. The chain recombines TRBV7-9 with TRBJ2-5; no firm D call. This CDR3 comprises 13 residues. Germline CDR1 and CDR2: SEHNR and FQNEAQ (reference sequence). Deletions cut 5 bases from V and 5 bases from J, with 12 bases between. As DNA, the CDR3 is TGTGCCAGCAGCCACATCGATGCGGAGACCCAGTACTTC. Protein sequence: CASSHIDAETQYF.